This T cell receptor beta chain was identified during a study of shared T cell receptors in the human thymus. Trimming cost V 7 bases and J 4 bases, with 15 bases left between them. Germline V gives CDR1 SEHNR, CDR2 FQNEAQ (reference sequence). The CDR3 has 14 residues. Measured with immunoSEQ multiplex PCR; TCRdb has only the in-frame clones, and not every one. The table includes 600,000 to 900,000 clones, 80% to 90% detected once. These data also formed part of another study, on human thymus T cells.

Material: thymocytes. The rearrangement uses TRBV7-9 and TRBJ2-3; a weak D match, TRBD1 (6 bases). The TCR sequence derives from a girl less than two years old with a congenital heart defect. CDR3 DNA sequence: TGTGCCAGCACTTCACGAGGGGGACCAGATACGCAGTATTTT. It encodes CASTSRGGPDTQYF.